Below are 8 T cell receptor beta chains sequenced from a single sample in a study of shared clonotypes between healthy human individuals. TCRdb's table, derived via immunoSEQ multiplex PCR, lists solely in-frame clones and lacks some. The repertoire includes around 2,000,000 clones, 85% to 95% of them detected once, and more than 0.1% sits in the top ten. The sequenced material came from naive CD4+ T cells sorted from blood. Indicated subset: CD45RA+ positively selected. Receptors originate from a man aged 18 to 30 in good health.

The rearrangement uses TRBV25-1 and TRBJ1-3; perhaps TRBD1 as D (6 bases). The CDR3 runs 16 residues. Per germline, CDR1 MGHDK and CDR2 SYGVNS. Trimming pared 0 bases from V and 3 bases from J, leaving 12 bases between. The CDR3 sequence: CASSEYRGASGNTIYF. The CDR3 DNA reads as TGTGCCAGCAGTGAATATCGGGGGGCTAGTGGAAACACCATATATTTT. Based on the CDR3 plus reference TRBV25-1 and TRBJ1-3, the full variable domain is EADIYQTPRYLVIGTGKKITLECSQTMGHDKMYWYQQDPGMELHLIHYSYGVNSTEKGDLSSESTVSRIRTEHFPLTLESARPSHTSQYLCASSEYRGASGNTIYFGEGSWLTVV.

The V and J genes are TRBV6-1 and TRBJ2-7; 11 nucleotides line up with TRBD1. V was clipped by 6 bases and J by 5 bases; unmatched bases: 6. Germline lookup yields CDR1 MNHNS and CDR2 SASEGT. The CDR3 runs to 14 residues. The CDR3 DNA follows: TGTGCCAGCAGAGGTTGGGACAGGGGGAACGAGCAGTACTTC. Encoded protein: CASRGWDRGNEQYF.

This chain joins TRBV18 and TRBJ1-2, with TRBD1 matching over 7 bases. In germline, CDR1 is KGHSH, CDR2 LQKENI. Trimming cost V 6 bases and J 8 bases; bases outside gene matches: 9. The CDR3 runs to 13 residues. This CDR3 reads CASSLRDREGYTF. The CDR3, as DNA: TGTGCCAGCTCTCTACGGGACAGAGAGGGCTACACCTTC.

This clone appeared a single time. Distinct nucleotide sequences in the sample also encode this CDR3. J is TRBJ2-3 and V is TRBV18; a possible D gene is TRBD1 (5 bases). The ends were cut back, 2 bases at V and 0 bases at J, with 9 bases in the middle. Germline values: CDR1 KGHSH, CDR2 LQKENI. This CDR3 is built from 15 residues. The chain's CDR3 is CASSPGATSTDTQYF. CDR3 bases: TGTGCCAGCTCACCAGGGGCCACTAGCACAGATACGCAGTATTTT.

This clone has just a few counts. V gene TRBV30 combines with J gene TRBJ1-1; D is uncertain. The CDR3 length is 13 residues. V dropped 4 bases and J dropped 6 bases, with 15 bases sitting between them. Germline lookup yields CDR1 GTSNPN and CDR2 SVGIG (reference sequence). In nucleotides, the CDR3 is TGTGCCTGGATGAAGGGTCCGGCGGCTGAAGCTTTCTTT. Amino acids: CAWMKGPAAEAFF.

V gene TRBV5-1 combines with J gene TRBJ1-1, with D perhaps matching TRBD1 (6 bases). Trimming left V 0 bases short and J 1 base short, with 10 bases between. CDR3 length equals 15 residues. The germline CDR1 and CDR2 sequences are SGHRS and YFSETQ. This CDR3 reads CASSLGNRANTEAFF. The CDR3 bases are TGCGCCAGCAGCTTGGGTAACAGGGCGAACACTGAAGCTTTCTTT. Based on the CDR3 plus reference TRBV5-1 and TRBJ1-1, the full variable domain is KAGVTQTPRYLIKTRGQQVTLSCSPISGHRSVSWYQQTPGQGLQFLFEYFSETQRNKGNFPGRFSGRQFSNSRSEMNVSTLELGDSALYLCASSLGNRANTEAFFGQGTRLTVV.

This chain links TRBV27 with TRBJ1-2; a possible D gene is TRBD1 (6 bases). Trimming pared 3 bases from V and 4 bases from J, leaving 15 bases between. The CDR3 has 15 amino acids. Germline V CDR1 and CDR2: MNHEY, SMNVEV (reference sequence). The CDR3 DNA follows: TGTGCCAGCAGTTTCCGGTGGAAGGGGGGCTATGGCTACACCTTC. Protein product: CASSFRWKGGYGYTF.

This clone was counted at least ten times. The chain uses TRBV9 and TRBJ2-3, with 9 nucleotides matching TRBD2. The CDR3 is 15 residues long. Germline CDR1 SGDLS, CDR2 YYNGEE. Trimming removed 7 bases from V and 3 bases from J; junction bases left unmatched: 9. CDR3 sequence: CASGSSGVNTDTQYF. In DNA, the CDR3 is TGTGCCAGCGGTTCTAGCGGGGTAAATACAGATACGCAGTATTTT. Full variable domain (rest looked up from reference TRBV9 and TRBJ2-3): DSGVTQTPKHLITATGQRVTLRCSPRSGDLSVYWYQQSLDQGLQFLIQYYNGEERAKGNILERFSAQQFPDLHSELNLSSLELGDSALYFCASGSSGVNTDTQYFGPGTRLTVL.